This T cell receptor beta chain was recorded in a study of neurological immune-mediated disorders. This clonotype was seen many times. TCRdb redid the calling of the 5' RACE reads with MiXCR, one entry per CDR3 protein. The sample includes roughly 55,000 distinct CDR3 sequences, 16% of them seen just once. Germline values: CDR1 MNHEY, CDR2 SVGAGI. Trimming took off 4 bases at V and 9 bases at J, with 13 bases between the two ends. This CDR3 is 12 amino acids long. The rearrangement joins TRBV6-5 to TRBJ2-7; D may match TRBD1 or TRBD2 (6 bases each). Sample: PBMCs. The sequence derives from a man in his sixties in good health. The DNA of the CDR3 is TGTGCCAGCAGTTTGGGGGGCCAGAGGCAGTACTTC. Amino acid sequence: CASSLGGQRQYF.